This entry features one T cell receptor beta chain sequence. Antigen unknown. This sample was taken from a study of beta chain features in type 1 diabetes. The V and J ends lost 5 bases and 9 bases respectively, with 11 bases between them. Germline loops: CDR1 DFQATT, CDR2 SNEGSKA (reference sequence). The CDR3 spans 11 residues. Averaging about 116 mL, one heparinised blood draw came from each individual donor. The study's findings and limits: Compared with healthy donors, patients appeared to share more similar naive, central memory and regulatory TCRB repertoires.

The sequenced template was cDNA made from the entire isolated RNA. Naive, central memory and regulatory T cell samples produced a mean of approximately 3.6 million reads. Assay used: immunoSEQ multiplex PCR; TCRdb lists only in-frame clones, some missing. The sample consists of around 240,000 clones, about 63% of them appearing once. The chain employs TRBV20-1 and TRBJ2-1; the D is unclear. This TCR came from a man aged 25-45 years in good health. Sequenced sample: naive CD4+ T cells from blood. The CDR3 nucleotides are TGCAGTGCTCCCCTAGTGACTGAGCAGTTCTTC. Protein sequence: CSAPLVTEQFF.